These 7 T cell receptor beta chains came from one sample sequenced in a study of T cells in tuberculosis. Profiling relied on immunoSEQ multiplex PCR, and the TCRdb table lists in-frame clones only, not all of them. Among some 41,000 clones listed, approximately 94% were seen once. What was sequenced was PBMCs. The origin of the receptors is a donor between 10 and 29 years old with latent tuberculosis or without tuberculosis infection. Some clones in this sample may be carry-over from other donors' samples.

The J gene is TRBJ1-2, the V gene TRBV28; the D is unclear. The CDR3 consists of 15 residues. In germline, CDR1 is MDHEN, CDR2 SYDVKM. V dropped 6 bases and J dropped 4 bases, with 18 bases sitting between them. The CDR3 here is CASRRRAGGTYGYTF. The CDR3, as DNA: TGTGCCAGCAGGCGACGAGCGGGAGGTACCTATGGCTACACCTTC.

In this sample, this clone turned up once. This chain links TRBV6-5 with TRBJ2-2; 9 bases align to TRBD1. Germline V gene sequence: CDR1 MNHEY, CDR2 SVGAGI. The CDR3 consists of 14 residues. Unmatched junction bases numbered 1, after V lost 2 bases and J lost 6 bases. The CDR3: CASSYGTGPGELFF. The CDR3 nucleotides read TGTGCCAGCAGTTACGGGACAGGGCCCGGGGAGCTGTTTTTT.

V is TRBV4-2 and J is TRBJ2-2; TRBD1 aligns across 7 bases. The CDR3 is 14 residues long. J lost 6 bases, V lost 4 bases, and 5 bases had no gene match. The germline V gene encodes CDR1 LGHNA and CDR2 YNFKEQ. The CDR3: CASSRDSTAGELFF. In DNA form, the CDR3 reads TGTGCCAGCAGCCGGGACAGTACGGCCGGGGAGCTGTTTTTT.

This clone was picked up one time. The chain recombines TRBV28 with TRBJ2-5, with TRBD1 matching over 8 bases. The germline gives CDR1 MDHEN, CDR2 SYDVKM. The CDR3 loop spans 15 amino acids. The V and J ends lost 5 bases and 5 bases, in that order; junction bases with no gene match: 10. The CDR3 DNA sequence: TGTGCCAGCAGTCCCGGGACAGGAGGTACGGAGACCCAGTACTTC. Protein product: CASSPGTGGTETQYF.

The chain is built from TRBV7-9 and TRBJ1-4; TRBD1 matches 11 bases. Germline CDR1 SEHNR, CDR2 FQNEAQ (reference sequence). The ends lost 5 bases at V and 3 bases at J; junction bases unmatched: 5. The CDR3 covers 16 residues. The DNA of the CDR3 is TGTGCCAGCAGCCCCGGACAGGGGGCCGCTAATGAAAAACTGTTTTTT. Amino acid sequence: CASSPGQGAANEKLFF.

The chain links TRBV6-1 to TRBJ1-5; 12 positions agree with TRBD1. V was pared by 2 bases and J by 9 bases, with 8 bases of the junction left unmatched. This CDR3 has 16 residues. Germline V gives CDR1 MNHNS, CDR2 SASEGT. The CDR3, as DNA: TGTGCCAGCAGTGAATCTGATGGGACAGGGGGCAGGCCCCAGCATTTT. Translation: CASSESDGTGGRPQHF.

CDR3 residues: CASSPSGQGAPRAEAFF. CDR3 DNA: TGTGCCAGCTCACCGTCGGGACAGGGGGCCCCGAGGGCCGAAGCTTTCTTT. The rearrangement links TRBV18 to TRBJ1-1, with 12 bases aligning to TRBD1. CDR3 length: 17 amino acids. CDR1 is KGHSH, CDR2 LQKENI, per germline. Germline trimming cut 3 bases from V and 8 bases from J; bases unmatched to any gene: 13.